The 32 T cell receptor beta chains below come from one sample, sequenced in a study of blood T cell repertoires in COVID-19. Here immunoSEQ multiplex PCR was the method, and the copy in TCRdb shows in-frame clones only, minus some. The table lists under 450,000 clones, roughly 77% of them singletons. Source material: peripheral blood. These receptor sequences come from a human donor with acute or convalescent COVID-19. The donor label of this sample is uncertain.

V and J are TRBV7-8 and TRBJ2-6, with 11 bases identical to TRBD1. The V gene's germline CDR1 is SGHVS and CDR2 FQNEAQ. The V gene end was trimmed by 0 bases and the J gene end by 7 bases; junction bases not matched to a gene: 2. This CDR3 comprises 16 residues. The CDR3 nucleotides read TGTGCCAGCAGCTTAGCCGGGACAGGGGGAGCCAACGTCCTGACTTTC. It encodes CASSLAGTGGANVLTF.

The chain recombines TRBV5-4 with TRBJ1-6; 7 positions agree with TRBD1. V dropped 5 bases and J dropped 5; count of bases not matched to a gene: 7. The CDR3 has 15 residues. From germline, CDR1 is SGHNT and CDR2 YYREEE (reference sequence). CDR3 sequence: CASRSDRSNNSPLHF. In DNA, the CDR3 is TGTGCCAGCAGGTCGGACAGGTCCAATAATTCACCCCTCCACTTT.

This chain joins TRBV5-5 and TRBJ2-7, with a tentative D call TRBD1 (6 bases). The germline V gene encodes CDR1 SGHKS and CDR2 YYEKEE (reference sequence). Trimming shortened V by 3 bases and J by 0 bases, and 16 bases separated the two germline ends. The CDR3 loop spans 16 amino acids. The CDR3 DNA is TGTGCCAGCAGCTCCGGGACACCGATACTCTCCTACGAGCAGTACTTC. The encoded protein is CASSSGTPILSYEQYF.

V and J are TRBV18 and TRBJ2-5, with D possibly TRBD2 on 6 matching bases. Germline CDR1 is KGHSH and CDR2 is LQKENI. Trimming removed 1 base from V and 4 bases from J, with 13 bases in between. The CDR3 totals 15 residues. For the CDR3, the DNA is TGTGCCAGCTCACCACTAACAGGAGGGCGAGAGACCCAGTACTTC. It specifies CASSPLTGGRETQYF.

This clone was counted once. The chain uses TRBV18 and TRBJ2-1; D is uncertain. The V end lost 2 bases, the J end lost 0 bases, and 8 bases lay between the germline ends. The CDR3 length is 15 residues. Germline V gene sequence: CDR1 KGHSH, CDR2 LQKENI. The CDR3 bases are TGTGCCAGCTCACCAACGGGTTACTCCTACAATGAGCAGTTCTTC. Translated: CASSPTGYSYNEQFF.

This chain links TRBV18 with TRBJ1-1; TRBD1 matches at 9 bases. V trimming: 2 bases; J trimming: 6 bases; junction bases outside the gene matches: 4. The CDR3 totals 14 residues. Looked up from germline, CDR1 is KGHSH and CDR2 is LQKENI. CDR3 protein: CASSPDRGSPEAFF. The CDR3 bases are TGTGCCAGCTCACCAGACAGGGGGTCCCCTGAAGCTTTCTTT.

The rearrangement joins TRBV28 to TRBJ1-1; 9 positions match TRBD1. Germline lookup yields CDR1 MDHEN and CDR2 SYDVKM. V was pared by 4 bases and J by 4 bases, with 7 bases of the junction left unmatched. This CDR3 has 15 residues. CDR3 residues: CASSSGQGWGTEAFF. The CDR3 DNA follows: TGTGCCAGCAGTTCCGGACAGGGGTGGGGCACTGAAGCTTTCTTT. The full variable domain, in which reference TRBV28 and TRBJ1-1 provide the parts outside the CDR3, is DVKVTQSSRYLVKRTGEKVFLECVQDMDHENMFWYRQDPGLGLRLIYFSYDVKMKEKGDIPEGYSVSREKKERFSLILESASTNQTSMYLCASSSGQGWGTEAFFGQGTRLTVV.

This clone was seen only a few times. The chain joins TRBV4-2 to TRBJ1-4; 9 nucleotides align to TRBD1. Germline CDR1 LGHNA, CDR2 YNFKEQ. V was clipped by 7 bases and J by 7 bases; unmatched bases: 10. The CDR3 sequence is 15 residues long. CDR3 coding DNA: TGTGCCAGCACCTCGACGGGACAGGGTTCTGAAAAACTGTTTTTT. Its protein product is CASTSTGQGSEKLFF.

J is TRBJ1-2 and V is TRBV5-1, with D unclear. The CDR3 is made up of 16 amino acids. V dropped 1 base and J dropped 1 base, with 14 bases sitting between them. CDR1 is SGHRS and CDR2 is YFSETQ in the germline V gene. This CDR3 reads CASSLKPLRGNYGYTF. CDR3 coding DNA: TGCGCCAGCAGCTTGAAGCCGTTGCGGGGTAACTATGGCTACACCTTC.

V usage is TRBV7-9 and J usage is TRBJ2-3; tentative D call: TRBD1 (7 bases). V was shortened by 4 bases and J by 6 bases, with 20 bases between the two germline ends. The CDR3 is 16 residues long. The germline V gene has CDR1 SEHNR and CDR2 FQNEAQ (reference sequence). CDR3 coding DNA: TGTGCCAGCAGCTCGCCGAGGGGGCTGGAGGGGGATACGCAGTATTTT. It codes for CASSSPRGLEGDTQYF.

The rearrangement joins TRBV12-3 or TRBV12-4 to TRBJ1-1; D gene uncertain. The CDR3 is 13 amino acids. V shed 0 bases and J shed 3 bases, with 5 bases lying between them. DNA for the CDR3: TGTGCCAGCAGTTTAGCTGTCTACACTGAAGCTTTCTTT. Protein: CASSLAVYTEAFF.

The chain joins TRBV21-1 to TRBJ2-1; whether TRBD1, the table's D call, matches the DNA was not checked. TRBV21-1 is a pseudogene locus. This CDR3 is 8 amino acids long. The CDR3 loop reads CARGGPFF. The DNA of the CDR3 is TGTGCCAGAGGGGGTCCGTTCTTC.

The gene calls are TRBV30 and TRBJ1-1, with 9 positions matching TRBD1. Trimming removed 3 bases from V and 4 bases from J; junction bases left unmatched: 15. The CDR3 length is 17 residues. In germline, CDR1 is GTSNPN, CDR2 SVGIG (reference sequence). The CDR3 DNA reads as TGTGCCTGGAGGTGGGGGACCGGGACAGGGTGGGGCACTGAAGCTTTCTTT. The encoded protein is CAWRWGTGTGWGTEAFF.

This clone was detected only once. The V and J genes are TRBV12-3 or TRBV12-4 and TRBJ2-3; 8 bases match TRBD2. The CDR3 contains 13 residues. V was pared by 2 bases and J by 15 bases, with 10 bases of the junction left unmatched. CDR3 nucleotides: TGTGCCAGCAGTTTATTTAGAAGCGGGGGAAAATATTTT. Its translation: CASSLFRSGGKYF.

The genes are TRBV6-2 or TRBV6-3 and TRBJ1-1; possibly TRBD1 for D (5 bases). Trimming left V 5 bases short and J 0 bases short, with 19 bases between. CDR3 length: 17 residues. CDR1 is MNHEY, CDR2 SVGEGT, per germline. The CDR3 bases are TGTGCCAGCAGTGGAAGGGTCGTATGGGGCCTGAACACTGAAGCTTTCTTT. This gives the protein CASSGRVVWGLNTEAFF.

V gene TRBV4-1 combines with J gene TRBJ1-1; D is undetermined. The germline gives CDR1 MGHRA, CDR2 YSYEKL. The CDR3 consists of 12 residues. V lost 2 bases and J lost 3, with 4 bases in between. In DNA, the CDR3 is TGCGCCAGCAGCCAACCCTACACTGAAGCTTTCTTT. This gives the protein CASSQPYTEAFF.

This clone is a singleton in its sample. The chain has TRBV28 and TRBJ2-7; TRBD2 matches 8 bases. This CDR3 comprises 15 residues. CDR1 MDHEN and CDR2 SYDVKM come from the germline V gene. The trim removed 7 bases at V and 1 base at J, leaving 9 bases unmatched. The CDR3 region is CASTPGGSLSYEQYF. DNA of the CDR3: TGTGCCAGCACCCCGGGAGGGAGCCTATCCTACGAGCAGTACTTC.

V usage is TRBV7-9 and J usage is TRBJ1-3; D is possibly TRBD1 (5 bases). The CDR3 is made up of 15 amino acids. Germline V gives CDR1 SEHNR, CDR2 FQNEAQ (reference sequence). The ends were cut back, 0 bases at V and 5 bases at J, with 11 bases in the middle. In nucleotides, the CDR3 is TGTGCCAGCAGCTTAGCACTGGAGGGGAGAAACACCATATATTTT. It codes for CASSLALEGRNTIYF.

This CDR3 reads CASIRVGQESYEQYF. Here the CDR3 DNA reads TGTGCCAGCATACGGGTGGGACAGGAGTCCTACGAGCAGTACTTC. The chain uses TRBV6-5 and TRBJ2-7; 8 positions match TRBD1. CDR3 length equals 15 residues. Germline V gene lookup returns CDR1 MNHEY and CDR2 SVGAGI. The J segment lost 1 base and the V segment lost 7 bases, leaving 9 bases of the junction unmatched.

The chain is built from TRBV3-1 (or the pseudogene TRBV3-2) and TRBJ2-5; TRBD2 aligns across 16 bases. The CDR3 has 17 amino acids. Germline V gene data show CDR1 as LGHDT and CDR2 as YNNKEL (reference sequence). Unmatched junction bases numbered 3, after V lost 3 bases and J lost 2 bases. CDR3 coding DNA: TGTGCCAGCAGCCAGGGACTAGCGGGAGGGCCACAAGAGACCCAGTACTTC. Amino acid sequence: CASSQGLAGGPQETQYF.

This chain joins TRBV7-2 and TRBJ2-7, with D possibly matching TRBD1 (5 bases). This CDR3 has 14 residues. Germline-derived CDR1 and CDR2 are SGHTA and FQGNSA. Trimming took off 2 bases at V and 5 bases at J, with 13 bases between the two ends. The CDR3 DNA sequence: TGTGCCAGCAGCTTAATTTCAGGGATACACGAGCAGTACTTC. It translates to CASSLISGIHEQYF.

The rearrangement joins TRBV18 to TRBJ1-5; unclear D gene. Germline CDR1 is KGHSH and CDR2 is LQKENI. CDR3 length equals 14 residues. Trimming removed 6 bases at V and 4 bases at J, with 13 bases between. The CDR3 loop reads CASSYVGGNQPQHF. In DNA form, the CDR3 reads TGTGCCAGCTCGTACGTAGGAGGGAATCAGCCCCAGCATTTT.

V usage is TRBV5-1 and J usage is TRBJ1-1; 8 nucleotides line up with TRBD1. CDR1 SGHRS and CDR2 YFSETQ come from the germline V gene. The CDR3 loop spans 16 amino acids. Trimming removed 6 bases from V and 1 base from J; junction bases left unmatched: 11. The CDR3 spells CASTDRQGPQNTEAFF. CDR3 in DNA: TGCGCCAGCACAGATAGACAGGGGCCACAGAACACTGAAGCTTTCTTT. Together with reference TRBV5-1 and TRBJ1-1, the CDR3 gives the full variable domain: KAGVTQTPRYLIKTRGQQVTLSCSPISGHRSVSWYQQTPGQGLQFLFEYFSETQRNKGNFPGRFSGRQFSNSRSEMNVSTLELGDSALYLCASTDRQGPQNTEAFFGQGTRLTVV.

The V call is TRBV2, the J call TRBJ2-7; a weak D match, TRBD1 (5 bases). Germline CDR1 and CDR2: SNHLY and FYNNEI. Trimming pared 6 bases from V and 0 bases from J, leaving 9 bases between. This CDR3 contains 13 residues. This CDR3 is CASRKGDSYEQYF. The CDR3 DNA reads TGTGCCAGCAGGAAAGGGGACTCCTACGAGCAGTACTTC. Full variable domain (remainder filled in from reference TRBV2 and TRBJ2-7): EPEVTQTPSHQVTQMGQEVILRCVPISNHLYFYWYRQILGQKVEFLVSFYNNEISEKSEIFDDQFSVERPDGSNFTLKIRSTKLEDSAMYFCASRKGDSYEQYFGPGTRLTVT.

The CDR3 is CASSINALGYTF. Written as DNA, the CDR3 is TGTGCCAGCAGCATAAACGCGCTTGGCTACACCTTC. The chain carries TRBV28 and TRBJ1-2; D not certain. Germline CDR1 MDHEN, CDR2 SYDVKM. V was pared by 6 bases and J by 7 bases, with 12 bases between. The CDR3 length is 12 residues.

The gene calls are TRBV19 and TRBJ1-5, with 7 bases identical to TRBD1. Germline V lookup: CDR1 LNHDA, CDR2 SQIVND (reference sequence). V lost 10 bases, J lost 5 bases, and 23 bases stayed unmatched. The CDR3 covers 18 residues. The CDR3 here is CATKFRDRILLTHQPQHF. The CDR3 DNA reads TGTGCCACCAAATTTCGGGACAGAATTCTTTTAACTCATCAGCCCCAGCATTTT.

The chain has TRBV11-2 and TRBJ2-1; D not certain. The germline gives CDR1 SGHAT, CDR2 FQNNGV. Trimming removed 3 bases at V and 5 bases at J, with 5 bases between. This CDR3 spans 12 amino acids. CDR3 amino acids: CASSFSNNEQFF. CDR3 in DNA: TGTGCCAGCAGCTTTTCCAACAATGAGCAGTTCTTC.

The chain is built from TRBV4-2 and TRBJ2-1, with D possibly TRBD2 on 5 matching bases. Trimming left V 3 bases short and J 3 bases short, with 21 bases between. Germline CDR1 LGHNA, CDR2 YNFKEQ. CDR3 length: 18 amino acids. The CDR3 nucleotides read TGTGCCAGCAGCCAGGGCTCCGGGGTTCAGATGGGCTACAATGAGCAGTTCTTC. Protein sequence: CASSQGSGVQMGYNEQFF.

V and J are TRBV27 and TRBJ1-2, with a tentative D call TRBD1 (6 bases). The CDR3 runs 13 residues. Trimming took off 2 bases at V and 3 bases at J, with 7 bases between the two ends. Germline V gene data show CDR1 as MNHEY and CDR2 as SMNVEV (reference sequence). The CDR3 sequence is CASSLAGDYGYTF. In nucleotides, the CDR3 is TGTGCCAGCAGTTTAGCAGGGGACTATGGCTACACCTTC.

CDR3 sequence reads: CASRSSASSYEQYF. CDR3 nucleotide sequence: TGTGCCAGCAGGAGTTCTGCGAGCTCCTACGAGCAGTACTTC. The chain employs TRBV2 and TRBJ2-7; D is unresolved. Germline lookup yields CDR1 SNHLY and CDR2 FYNNEI. The CDR3 is 14 amino acids. Trimming pared 6 bases from V and 0 bases from J, leaving 12 bases between.

The chain joins TRBV6-1 to TRBJ1-1, with D perhaps matching TRBD1 (5 bases). Trimming shortened V by 1 base and J by 1 base, and 7 bases separated the two germline ends. Germline CDR1 is MNHNS and CDR2 is SASEGT. CDR3 length equals 14 residues. The CDR3 DNA sequence: TGTGCCAGCAGTGAAGTGGGGGGGAACACTGAAGCTTTCTTT. It codes for CASSEVGGNTEAFF.

The rearrangement joins TRBV4-1 to TRBJ2-7; a weak D match, TRBD1 (5 bases). V lost 4 bases, J lost 6 bases, and 10 bases lay in between. The CDR3 is made up of 12 amino acids. Germline CDR1 MGHRA, CDR2 YSYEKL. The CDR3 loop is CASSLTDSEQYF. CDR3 nucleotide sequence: TGCGCCAGCAGCCTGACAGATTCCGAGCAGTACTTC.